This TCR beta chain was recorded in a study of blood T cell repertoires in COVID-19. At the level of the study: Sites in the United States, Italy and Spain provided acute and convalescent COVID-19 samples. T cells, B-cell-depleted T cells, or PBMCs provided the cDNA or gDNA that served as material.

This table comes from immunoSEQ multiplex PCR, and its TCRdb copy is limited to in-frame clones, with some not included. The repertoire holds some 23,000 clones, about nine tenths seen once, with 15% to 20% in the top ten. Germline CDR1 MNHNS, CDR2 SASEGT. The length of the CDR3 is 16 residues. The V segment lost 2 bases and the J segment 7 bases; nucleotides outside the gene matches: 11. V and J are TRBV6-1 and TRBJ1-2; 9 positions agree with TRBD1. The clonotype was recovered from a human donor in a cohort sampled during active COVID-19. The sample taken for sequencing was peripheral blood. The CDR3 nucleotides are TGTGCCAGCAGTGAATTTCCCCGGGACAGGGTTGGTGGCTACACCTTC. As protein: CASSEFPRDRVGGYTF.